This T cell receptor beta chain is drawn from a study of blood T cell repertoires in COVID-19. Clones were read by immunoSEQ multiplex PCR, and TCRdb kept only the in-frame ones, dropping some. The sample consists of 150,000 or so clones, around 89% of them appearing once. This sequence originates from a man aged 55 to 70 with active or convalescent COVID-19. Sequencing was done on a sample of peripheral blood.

The CDR3 sequence: CAWSVGVSRTNEKLFF. In DNA, the CDR3 is TGTGCCTGGAGTGTAGGGGTTTCCAGGACGAATGAAAAACTGTTTTTT. This chain joins TRBV30 and TRBJ1-4, with D possibly TRBD1 on 5 matching bases. The CDR3 sequence is 16 residues long. Between the trimmed V and J ends, which lost 0 bases and 5 bases, there was a span of 16 bases. CDR1 GTSNPN and CDR2 SVGIG come from the germline V gene (reference sequence).